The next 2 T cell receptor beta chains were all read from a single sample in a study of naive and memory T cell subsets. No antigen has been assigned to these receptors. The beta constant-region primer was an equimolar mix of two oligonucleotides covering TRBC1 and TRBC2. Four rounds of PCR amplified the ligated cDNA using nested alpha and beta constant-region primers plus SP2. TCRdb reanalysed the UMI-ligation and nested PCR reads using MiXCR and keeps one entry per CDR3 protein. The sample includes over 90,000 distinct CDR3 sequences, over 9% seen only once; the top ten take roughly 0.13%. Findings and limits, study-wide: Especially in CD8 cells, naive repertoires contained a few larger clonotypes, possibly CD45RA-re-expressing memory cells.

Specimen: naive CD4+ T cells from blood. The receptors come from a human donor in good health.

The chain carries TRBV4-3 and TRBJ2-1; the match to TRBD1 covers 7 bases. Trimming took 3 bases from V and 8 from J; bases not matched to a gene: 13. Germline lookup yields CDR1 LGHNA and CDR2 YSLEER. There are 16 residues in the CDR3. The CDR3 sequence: CASSQSRSTGAHEQFF. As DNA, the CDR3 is TGCGCCAGCAGCCAGTCGAGATCAACAGGGGCTCATGAGCAGTTCTTC.

The CDR3: CASSLLSLRTQNTGELFF. As DNA, the CDR3 is TGTGCCAGCAGCCTATTAAGTCTGAGGACTCAGAACACCGGGGAGCTGTTTTTT. V gene TRBV14 combines with J gene TRBJ2-2; tentatively, D is TRBD2 (5 bases). V lost 4 bases and J lost 1, with 19 bases in between. Germline CDR1 and CDR2: SGHDN and FVKESK. The CDR3 sequence is 18 residues long.